This entry describes one T cell receptor (beta chain). The data derive from a study of blood T cell repertoires in COVID-19. Only in-frame clones appear in the TCRdb table, and some are missing; sequencing was by immunoSEQ multiplex PCR. The sample carries 110,000 to 150,000 clones, 80% to 85% recorded once. The CDR3 has 14 amino acids. The germline gives CDR1 SEHNR, CDR2 FQNEAQ (reference sequence). The ends were cut back, 5 bases at V and 10 bases at J, with 15 bases in the middle. Material for sequencing was peripheral blood. The chain has TRBV7-9 and TRBJ1-6; the D gene is possibly TRBD1 (6 bases). This clonotype originated in a human donor in a cohort sampled during active COVID-19. This CDR3 reads CASSESGVGSPLHF. As DNA, the CDR3 is TGTGCCAGCAGCGAATCAGGGGTCGGCTCACCCCTCCACTTT.